This T cell receptor beta chain stems from a study of identical twins. General observations from the study: Insertion counts were lower in abundant cord blood beta clonotypes, a trend that memory repertoires did not show.

Looked up from germline, CDR1 is MGHDK and CDR2 is SYGVNS. V lost 5 bases to trimming and J lost 5 bases, with 15 bases between them. The CDR3 has 14 amino acids. As concerns this clonotype: Its antigen is unknown.

TCRdb used MiXCR to reprocess the 5' RACE reads, holding one entry per CDR3 protein. The repertoire includes a few hundred thousand distinct CDR3 sequences, approximately 13% of them detected once, and around 7.8% sits in the top ten. These same data were also listed under a study on yellow fever vaccine responses in identical twins. According to that study: Twins reportedly had a vaccine T cell response that seemed partly convergent, partly personalized.

The sample was CD8+ T cells sorted from blood. The sequence derives from a woman in her late teens or twenties in good health. V and J are TRBV25-1 and TRBJ1-2; D is undetermined. CDR3 region: CASSTTDQSYGYTF. CDR3 sequence (DNA): TGTGCCAGCAGTACCACAGATCAATCTTATGGCTACACCTTC.